The next 10 T cell receptor beta chains were all read from a single sample in a study of shared clonotypes between healthy human individuals. The repertoire was sequenced with immunoSEQ multiplex PCR; TCRdb's copy has only in-frame clones and lacks some. The repertoire consists of about a million clones, with 60% to 80% occurring once and the leading ten covering roughly 1.5%. The sequencing input was memory CD4+ T cells sorted from blood. As for subset: CD45RA-negative fraction. These receptor sequences come from a man aged 18 to 35 in good health.

Points on this clone: This specimen includes other DNA sequences encoding the same CDR3. This chain joins TRBV18 and TRBJ1-1, with 7 bases that match TRBD1. V shed 6 bases, J shed 4 bases, and the junction held 5 bases outside the gene matches. This CDR3 is 13 amino acids long. Per germline, CDR1 KGHSH and CDR2 LQKENI. The CDR3 region has the DNA TGTGCCAGCTCCCGGACAGGAGGCACTGAAGCTTTCTTT. Translated, it gives CASSRTGGTEAFF.

J is TRBJ1-6 and V is TRBV6-1; TRBD1 might be the D (6 bases). Between the trimmed V and J ends, which lost 2 bases and 7 bases, there was a span of 15 bases. The germline CDR1 and CDR2 sequences are MNHNS and SASEGT. The CDR3 extends over 16 amino acids. The DNA for the CDR3 is TGTGCCAGCAGTGAACAACAGGGCATCTTCAATTCACCCCTCCACTTT. Translating it yields CASSEQQGIFNSPLHF.

The sample holds a few counts of this clone. This chain links TRBV7-2 with TRBJ2-7; no reliable D call. V lost 3 bases and J lost 5, with 11 bases in between. The CDR3 loop spans 13 amino acids. Germline assignment: CDR1 SGHTA and CDR2 FQGNSA. The DNA of the CDR3 is TGTGCCAGCAGCTTGATGACTTACCACGAGCAGTACTTC. Translation gives CASSLMTYHEQYF. Full variable domain (rest looked up from reference TRBV7-2 and TRBJ2-7): GAGVSQSPSNKVTEKGKDVELRCDPISGHTALYWYRQSLGQGLEFLIYFQGNSAPDKSGLPSDRFSAERTGGSVSTLTIQRTQQEDSAVYLCASSLMTYHEQYFGPGTRLTVT.

The chain combines TRBV23-1 with TRBJ1-2, with 10 bases matching TRBD1. TRBV23-1 is given ORF status, its function remaining uncertain. V lost 5 bases, J lost 4 bases, and 7 bases stayed unmatched. The CDR3 sequence is 15 residues long. CDR3 in DNA: TGCGCCAGCAGTTCCTGGACAGGGGGATTCTATGGCTACACCTTC. It is translated as CASSSWTGGFYGYTF.

The chain carries TRBV2 and TRBJ1-2; D is unclear. Trimming pared 8 bases from V and 2 bases from J, leaving 15 bases between. Per the germline V gene, CDR1 is SNHLY and CDR2 is FYNNEI. CDR3 length equals 14 residues. In nucleotides, the CDR3 is TGTGCCAGCCAAGTGGGCCCTTCAAACTATGGCTACACCTTC. Translating it yields CASQVGPSNYGYTF. Full variable domain (remainder filled in from reference TRBV2 and TRBJ1-2): EPEVTQTPSHQVTQMGQEVILRCVPISNHLYFYWYRQILGQKVEFLVSFYNNEISEKSEIFDDQFSVERPDGSNFTLKIRSTKLEDSAMYFCASQVGPSNYGYTFGSGTRLTVV.

The chain employs TRBV16 and TRBJ2-1; TRBD1 matches at 8 bases. V dropped 0 bases and J dropped 2; count of bases not matched to a gene: 3. In germline, CDR1 is KGHSY, CDR2 FQNENV. The CDR3 is made up of 16 amino acids. The CDR3 nucleotides read TGTGCCAGCAGCCAATCAGGGACAGGCGCCTACAATGAGCAGTTCTTC. Translating gives CASSQSGTGAYNEQFF.

This rearrangement joins TRBV5-1 to TRBJ2-7; D is tentatively TRBD1 or TRBD2 (5 bases each). V was pared by 4 bases and J by 2 bases, with 16 bases between. CDR1 SGHRS and CDR2 YFSETQ come from the germline V gene. There are 15 residues in the CDR3. The CDR3 DNA follows: TGCGCCAGCAGCGTGGCCGGGACGCCAACCTACGAGCAGTACTTC. Its translation: CASSVAGTPTYEQYF.

On this clone: Just one base apart from a much larger clone, this may be a read error. In the same sample, other DNA sequences code for this CDR3. This sequence joins TRBV7-9 and TRBJ1-1, with no clear D. Trimming pared 2 bases from V and 1 base from J, leaving 5 bases between. The CDR3 is 13 residues long. Germline lookup yields CDR1 SEHNR and CDR2 FQNEAQ (reference sequence). The CDR3, as DNA: TGTGCCAGCAGCTTACAAGGGAACACTGAAGCTTTCTTT. This sequence encodes CASSLQGNTEAFF.

The rearrangement joins TRBV29-1 to TRBJ1-5, with TRBD1 as a possible D gene (5 bases). The CDR3 has 12 residues. Germline CDR1 SQVTM, CDR2 ANQGSEA. The CDR3 DNA reads as TGCACCCAGCCGACAGTCAATCAGCCCCAGCATTTT. Translating it yields CTQPTVNQPQHF.

The V and J genes are TRBV5-1 and TRBJ2-4; D assignment may be TRBD1 or TRBD2 (6 bases each). Trimming took 4 bases from V and 0 from J, leaving 26 bases between them. Germline V CDR1 and CDR2: SGHRS, YFSETQ. CDR3 size: 20 residues. The CDR3 region has the DNA TGCGCCAGCAGCCATATACCCAGGGACCCCAAGGGGGGAGCCAAAAACATTCAGTACTTC. It encodes CASSHIPRDPKGGAKNIQYF.